This T cell receptor beta chain was documented in a study of OX40 agonist ivuxolimab in advanced cancers. Regarding the complete study: Ivuxolimab was a fully human IgG2 agonistic monoclonal antibody targeting the costimulatory receptor OX40 (CD134). Partial responses occurred in three dose-escalation patients, of whom one had hepatocellular carcinoma and two had cutaneous melanoma. The dose-escalation cohort was roughly 87% male with a mean age of about 60 years, ranging from roughly 23 to 90. Prior anti-PD-1, anti-PD-L1 or anti-CTLA-4 therapy was permitted, and checkpoint inhibitors had been received by about two fifths of dose-escalation patients. The paper describes the monotherapy dose-escalation part (N ≈ 50 patients) of the phase I trial of ivuxolimab. Intravenous ivuxolimab was administered to patients every 2 weeks at six dose levels: 0.01, 0.1, 0.3, 1.5, 3 and 10 mg/kg. Of the roughly 52 dose-escalation patients, hepatocellular carcinoma was present in 19, melanoma in around 15, renal cell carcinoma in 9 and head and neck cancer in 9. The point of sequencing TCRbeta in the periphery was to test whether ivuxolimab changed TCR sequence diversity and drove clonal T-cell expansion.

Study-level results and caveats: After ivuxolimab, CD8+ T cells had more expanded clones than CD4+ T cells on average. Clonal expansion of both CD4+ and CD8+ blood T cells was observed from baseline to week 6 at doses 0.1 to 3.0 mg/kg. Which antigens the clonally expanded peripheral T cells were specific for was not determined. Low levels of normalized T-cell clonal expansion were also seen in some patients who did not respond. Partial responders in the 0.1-3.0 mg/kg groups had among the lowest normalized peripheral clonal expansion, especially among CD8+ T cells.

Patients with autoimmune disease history or receiving systemic immunosuppression were excluded from the trial. Peripheral blood for TCR sequencing was collected from all dose cohorts at baseline, on cycle 4 day 1, and on cycle 7 day 1. The samples were taken from a phase I, first-in-human, multicenter, open-label dose-escalation trial of ivuxolimab. Adults with locally advanced or metastatic melanoma, renal cell carcinoma, hepatocellular carcinoma or head and neck squamous cell carcinoma were enrolled in the trial. CD4+ and CD8+ T cells were sorted separately from peripheral blood before TCR sequencing. For sequencing of the TCRbeta CDR3 region, genomic DNA was extracted from the sorted cells. The immunoSEQ Assay was used for sequencing of TCRbeta CDR3 regions. TCRdb stores this immuneACCESS table with in-frame sequences only. Part of the clones is absent; in the studies checked, under half of the shortfall reflects unresolved V genes, and no reason is known for the rest. The sample includes approximately 70,000 clones, with roughly 85% observed a single time. Roughly 0.89% of the sample goes to the ten largest clones.

Trimming at the junction amounts to 4 bases on V and 0 bases on J, and the germline ends lie 15 bases apart. The CDR3 numbers 16 residues from cysteine through phenylalanine. The entry retains the CDR3 DNA only, 48 bases that are in frame from base 1. Reading the germline V gene gives CDR1 MDHEN and CDR2 SYDVKM. A word on this clone: Which antigen it targets is not known. Base qualities are missing; no much larger clone stands one base away.

The chain was built from TRBV28 and TRBJ1-1; D gene: possibly TRBD1, on 5 matching bases. The sequencing here drew on CD4+ or CD8+ T cells sorted from blood, taken in a trial of the OX40 agonist ivuxolimab. The clonotype originates from an adult with an advanced solid tumor such as melanoma, head and neck, liver or kidney cancer. The base sequence is TGTGCCAGCAGTTCCCTCAAGTGGGGCTTGAACACTGAAGCTTTCTTT. Protein translation: CASSSLKWGLNTEAFF.